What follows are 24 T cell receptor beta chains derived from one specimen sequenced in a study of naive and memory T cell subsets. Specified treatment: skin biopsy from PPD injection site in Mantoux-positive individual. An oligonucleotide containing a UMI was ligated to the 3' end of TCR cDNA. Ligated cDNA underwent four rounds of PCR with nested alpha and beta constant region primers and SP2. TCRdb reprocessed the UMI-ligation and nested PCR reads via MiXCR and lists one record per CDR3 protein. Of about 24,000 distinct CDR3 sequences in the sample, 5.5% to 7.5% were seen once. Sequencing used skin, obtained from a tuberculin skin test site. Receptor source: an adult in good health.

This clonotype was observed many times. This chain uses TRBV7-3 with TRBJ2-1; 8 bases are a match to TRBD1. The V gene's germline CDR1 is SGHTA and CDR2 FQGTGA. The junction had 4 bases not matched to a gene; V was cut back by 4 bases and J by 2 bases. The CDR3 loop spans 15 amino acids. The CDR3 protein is CASSSPGGPYNEQFF. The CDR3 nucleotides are TGTGCCAGCAGCTCACCAGGGGGCCCCTACAATGAGCAGTTCTTC. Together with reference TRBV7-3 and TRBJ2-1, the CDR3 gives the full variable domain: GAGVSQTPSNKVTEKGKYVELRCDPISGHTALYWYRQSLGQGPEFLIYFQGTGAADDSGLPNDRFFAVRPEGSVSTLKIQRTERGDSAVYLCASSSPGGPYNEQFFGPGTRLTVL.

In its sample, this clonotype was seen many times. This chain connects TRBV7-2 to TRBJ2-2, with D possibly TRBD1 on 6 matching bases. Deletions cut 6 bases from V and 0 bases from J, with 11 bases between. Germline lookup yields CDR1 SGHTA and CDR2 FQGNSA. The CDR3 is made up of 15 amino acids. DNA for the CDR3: TGTGCCAGCAGGCCGACAGGCGCGAACACCGGGGAGCTGTTTTTT. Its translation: CASRPTGANTGELFF.

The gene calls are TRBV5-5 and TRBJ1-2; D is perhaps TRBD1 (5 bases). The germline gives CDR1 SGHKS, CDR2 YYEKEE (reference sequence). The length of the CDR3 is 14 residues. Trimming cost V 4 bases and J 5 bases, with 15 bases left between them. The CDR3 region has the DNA TGTGCCAGCAGCCTGGACATGGGGCTTTATGGCTACACCTTC. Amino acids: CASSLDMGLYGYTF.

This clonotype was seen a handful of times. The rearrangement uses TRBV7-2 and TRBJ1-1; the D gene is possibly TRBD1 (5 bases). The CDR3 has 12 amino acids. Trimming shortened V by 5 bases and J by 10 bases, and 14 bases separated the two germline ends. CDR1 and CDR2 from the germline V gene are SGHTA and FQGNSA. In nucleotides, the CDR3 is TGTGCCAGCAGCGCCCCGGTTAGGGGAGCTTTCTTT. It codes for CASSAPVRGAFF.

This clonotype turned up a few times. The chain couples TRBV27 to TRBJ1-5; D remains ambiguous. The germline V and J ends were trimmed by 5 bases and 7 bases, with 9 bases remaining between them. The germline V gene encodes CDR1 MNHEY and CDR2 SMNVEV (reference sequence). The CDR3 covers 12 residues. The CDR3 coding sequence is TGTGCCAGCAGTAGCGGGTACCAGCCCCAGCATTTT. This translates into CASSSGYQPQHF.

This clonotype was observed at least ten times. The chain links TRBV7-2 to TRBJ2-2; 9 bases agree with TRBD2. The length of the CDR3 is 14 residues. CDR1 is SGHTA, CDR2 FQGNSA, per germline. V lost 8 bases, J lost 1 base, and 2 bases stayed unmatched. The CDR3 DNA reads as TGTGCCAGCCGAGCGGGAGGGAACACCGGGGAGCTGTTTTTT. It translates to CASRAGGNTGELFF.

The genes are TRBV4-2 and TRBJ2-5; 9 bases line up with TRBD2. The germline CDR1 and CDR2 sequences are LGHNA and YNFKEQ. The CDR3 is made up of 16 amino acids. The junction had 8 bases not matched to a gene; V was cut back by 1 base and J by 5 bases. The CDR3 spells CASSQGAGGPGETQYF. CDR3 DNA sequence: TGTGCCAGCAGCCAAGGTGCGGGAGGGCCTGGGGAGACCCAGTACTTC.

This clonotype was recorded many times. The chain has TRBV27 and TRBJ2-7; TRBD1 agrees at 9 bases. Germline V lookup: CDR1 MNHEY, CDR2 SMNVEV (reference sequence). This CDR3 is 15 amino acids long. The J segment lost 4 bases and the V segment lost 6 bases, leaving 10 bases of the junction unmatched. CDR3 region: CASSRGSGQGYEQYF. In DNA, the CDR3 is TGTGCCAGCAGCCGGGGTTCGGGACAGGGTTACGAGCAGTACTTC.

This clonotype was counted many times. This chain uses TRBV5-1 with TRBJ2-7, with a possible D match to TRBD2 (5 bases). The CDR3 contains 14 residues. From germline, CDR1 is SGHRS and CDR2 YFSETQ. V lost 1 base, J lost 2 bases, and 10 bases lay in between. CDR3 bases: TGCGCCAGCAGCTTGTTACGGGGTCCCTACGAGCAGTACTTC. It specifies CASSLLRGPYEQYF.

The CDR3 DNA reads TGTGCCAGCTCACCCGCCTCCGGGAGCGGAACCCAGTACTTC. Encoded protein: CASSPASGSGTQYF. The V and J genes are TRBV18 and TRBJ2-5; maybe TRBD2 (6 bases). This CDR3 has 14 residues. CDR1 KGHSH and CDR2 LQKENI come from the germline V gene. V was trimmed by 3 bases and J by 8 bases, leaving 16 bases between them.

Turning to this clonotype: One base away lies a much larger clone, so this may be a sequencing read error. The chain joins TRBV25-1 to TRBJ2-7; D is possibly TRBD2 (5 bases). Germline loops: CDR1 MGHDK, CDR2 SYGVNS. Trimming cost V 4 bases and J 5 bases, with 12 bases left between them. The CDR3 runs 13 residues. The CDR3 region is CASSAGLRDEQYF. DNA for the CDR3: TGTGCCAGCAGTGCAGGACTTCGCGACGAGCAGTACTTC.

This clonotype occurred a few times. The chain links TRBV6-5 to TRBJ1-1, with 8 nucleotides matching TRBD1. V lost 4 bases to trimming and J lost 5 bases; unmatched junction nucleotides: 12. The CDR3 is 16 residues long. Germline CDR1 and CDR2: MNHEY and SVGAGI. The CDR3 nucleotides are TGTGCCAGCAGTTCCAACCGTCGACAGGGGAGTACTGAAGCTTTCTTT. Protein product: CASSSNRRQGSTEAFF.

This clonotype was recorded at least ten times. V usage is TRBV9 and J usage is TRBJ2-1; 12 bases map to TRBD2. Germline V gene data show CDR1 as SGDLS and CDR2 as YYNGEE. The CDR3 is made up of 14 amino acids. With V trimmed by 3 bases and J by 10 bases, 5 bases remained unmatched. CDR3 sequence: CASSAGLAGREQFF. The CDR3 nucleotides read TGTGCCAGCAGCGCCGGACTAGCGGGACGAGAGCAGTTCTTC.

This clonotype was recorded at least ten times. CDR3 region: CASSLPIGATTEAFF. In nucleotides, the CDR3 is TGTGCCAGCAGTTTACCAATAGGGGCGACCACTGAAGCTTTCTTT. The chain joins TRBV28 to TRBJ1-1; D is perhaps TRBD1 (5 bases). Germline V lookup: CDR1 MDHEN, CDR2 SYDVKM. V lost 2 bases to trimming and J lost 4 bases, with 14 bases between them. The CDR3 extends over 15 amino acids.

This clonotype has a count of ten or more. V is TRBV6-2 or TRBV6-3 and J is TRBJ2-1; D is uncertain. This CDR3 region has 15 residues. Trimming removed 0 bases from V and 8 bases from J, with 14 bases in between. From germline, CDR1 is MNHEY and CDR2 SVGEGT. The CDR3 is CASSYSTAPSDEQFF. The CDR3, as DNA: TGTGCCAGCAGTTACTCTACGGCCCCCTCTGATGAGCAGTTCTTC.

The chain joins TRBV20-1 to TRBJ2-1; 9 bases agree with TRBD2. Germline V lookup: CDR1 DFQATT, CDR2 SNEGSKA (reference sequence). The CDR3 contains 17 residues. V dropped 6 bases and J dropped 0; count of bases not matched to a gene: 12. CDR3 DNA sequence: TGCAGTGCCGAGTTTCCCAGCGGGAGGAGCTCCTACAATGAGCAGTTCTTC. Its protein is CSAEFPSGRSSYNEQFF.

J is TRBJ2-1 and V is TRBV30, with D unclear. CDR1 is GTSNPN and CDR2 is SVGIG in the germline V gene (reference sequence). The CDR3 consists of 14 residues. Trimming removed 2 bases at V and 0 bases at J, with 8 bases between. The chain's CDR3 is CAWSRSNSYNEQFF. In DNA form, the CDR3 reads TGTGCCTGGAGTCGTAGTAACTCCTACAATGAGCAGTTCTTC.

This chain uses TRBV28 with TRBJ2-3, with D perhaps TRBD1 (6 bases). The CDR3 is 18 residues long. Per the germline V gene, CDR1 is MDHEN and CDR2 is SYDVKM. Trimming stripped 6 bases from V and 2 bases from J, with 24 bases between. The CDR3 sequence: CASSSGTRVDYITDTQYF. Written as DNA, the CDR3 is TGTGCCAGCAGCTCCGGGACAAGGGTCGATTATATCACAGATACGCAGTATTTT. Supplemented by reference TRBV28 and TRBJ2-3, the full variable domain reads DVKVTQSSRYLVKRTGEKVFLECVQDMDHENMFWYRQDPGLGLRLIYFSYDVKMKEKGDIPEGYSVSREKKERFSLILESASTNQTSMYLCASSSGTRVDYITDTQYFGPGTRLTVL.

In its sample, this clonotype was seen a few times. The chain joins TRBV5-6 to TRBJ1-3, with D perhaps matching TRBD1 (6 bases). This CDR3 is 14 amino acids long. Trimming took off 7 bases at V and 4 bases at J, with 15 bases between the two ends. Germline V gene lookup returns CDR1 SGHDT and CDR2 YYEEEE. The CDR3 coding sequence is TGTGCCAGCTCTCCAACCGGGACAGGAAACACCATATATTTT. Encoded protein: CASSPTGTGNTIYF.

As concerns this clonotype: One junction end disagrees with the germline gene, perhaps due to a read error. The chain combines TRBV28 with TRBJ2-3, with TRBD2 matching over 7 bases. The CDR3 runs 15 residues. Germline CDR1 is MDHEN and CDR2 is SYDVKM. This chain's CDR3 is CATRTLAAGPDTKYF. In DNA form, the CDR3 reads TGTGCCACCAGGACTCTAGCGGCCGGCCCAGATACGAAGTATTTT.

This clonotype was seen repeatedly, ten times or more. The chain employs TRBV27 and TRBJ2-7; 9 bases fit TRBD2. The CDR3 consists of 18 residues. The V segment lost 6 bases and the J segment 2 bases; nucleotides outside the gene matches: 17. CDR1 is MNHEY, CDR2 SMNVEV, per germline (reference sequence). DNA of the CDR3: TGTGCCAGCAGATCTTCCGGACTAGCGATCCGGGGAACCTACGAGCAGTACTTC. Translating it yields CASRSSGLAIRGTYEQYF.

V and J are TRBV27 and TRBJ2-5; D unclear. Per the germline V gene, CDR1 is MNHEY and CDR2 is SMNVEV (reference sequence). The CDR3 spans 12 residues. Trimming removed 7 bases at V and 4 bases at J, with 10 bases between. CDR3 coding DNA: TGTGCCAGCACCCCCAGTATAGAGACCCAGTACTTC. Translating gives CASTPSIETQYF.

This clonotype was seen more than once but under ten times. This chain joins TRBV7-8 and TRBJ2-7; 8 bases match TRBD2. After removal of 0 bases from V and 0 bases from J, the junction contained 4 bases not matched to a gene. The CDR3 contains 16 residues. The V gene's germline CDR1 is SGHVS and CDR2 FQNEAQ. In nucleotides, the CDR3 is TGTGCCAGCAGCTTAGCCACTAGCGGAACCTCCTACGAGCAGTACTTC. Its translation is CASSLATSGTSYEQYF.

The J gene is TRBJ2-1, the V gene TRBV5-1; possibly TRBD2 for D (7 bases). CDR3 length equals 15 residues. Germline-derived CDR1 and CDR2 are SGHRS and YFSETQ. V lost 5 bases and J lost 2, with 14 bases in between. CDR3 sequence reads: CASSRGAGTYNEQFF. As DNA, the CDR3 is TGCGCCAGCAGTCGGGGGGCCGGTACCTACAATGAGCAGTTCTTC.